The 17 T cell receptor beta chains below were found in one sample sequenced in a study of CD4 T cell repertoires in COVID-19. The memory T cells were sequenced right after ex vivo isolation, without culture. TCRdb's table, derived via immunoSEQ multiplex PCR, lists solely in-frame clones and lacks some. Here the sample spans about 22,000 clones, about nine tenths being singletons. The sample in question was central memory CD4+ T cells from blood, obtained before the COVID-19 pandemic. The receptors shown here come from a human donor who had COVID-19.

The chain links TRBV6-5 to TRBJ1-1, with D possibly being TRBD1 (6 bases). Germline-derived CDR1 and CDR2 are MNHEY and SVGAGI. V was pared by 2 bases and J by 6 bases, with 7 bases between. The CDR3 totals 12 residues. DNA of the CDR3: TGTGCCAGCAGTTACCAGGGGTCTGAAGCTTTCTTT. Its translation is CASSYQGSEAFF.

This clone was found once. The chain uses TRBV18 and TRBJ1-2; D not certain. Trimming took off 6 bases at V and 7 bases at J, with 9 bases between the two ends. CDR1 KGHSH and CDR2 LQKENI come from the germline V gene. The CDR3 runs 11 residues. The CDR3 loop reads CASSADVGYTF. CDR3 in DNA: TGTGCCAGCTCGGCTGATGTTGGCTACACCTTC.

The V and J genes are TRBV6-1 and TRBJ1-5; 9 bases align to TRBD1. The CDR3 loop spans 14 amino acids. With 6 bases clipped from V and 6 bases from J, the junction kept 6 bases outside the gene matches. CDR1 is MNHNS and CDR2 is SASEGT in the germline V gene. The CDR3 coding sequence is TGTGCCAGCAGCCGGACAGGGGATGGTCAGCCCCAGCATTTT. Translation: CASSRTGDGQPQHF.

The chain carries TRBV5-1 and TRBJ1-6, with 9 bases aligning to TRBD1. With 6 bases clipped from V and 7 bases from J, the junction kept 8 bases outside the gene matches. Looked up from germline, CDR1 is SGHRS and CDR2 is YFSETQ. The CDR3 is 15 amino acids. CDR3 nucleotide sequence: TGCGCCAGCACCCCTACAGGGGGCCAGAATTCACCCCTCCACTTT. It codes for CASTPTGGQNSPLHF.

Remarks on this clone: At one of its ends the junction is not consistent with the germline gene, which may arise from a read error. V and J are TRBV9 and TRBJ1-1; D is undetermined. There are 15 residues in the CDR3. Germline V lookup: CDR1 SGDLS, CDR2 YYNGEE. The CDR3 nucleotides read TGTGCCAGCAGCTCCAAGGGTTCGGGGAACACTGAAGCTTTCTTC. Translated, it gives CASSSKGSGNTEAFF. Full variable domain (outside the CDR3, taken from reference TRBV9 and TRBJ1-1): DSGVTQTPKHLITATGQRVTLRCSPRSGDLSVYWYQQSLDQGLQFLIQYYNGEERAKGNILERFSAQQFPDLHSELNLSSLELGDSALYFCASSSKGSGNTEAFFGQGTRLTVV.

This clone was seen just once. The V and J genes are TRBV25-1 and TRBJ1-6; D is unresolved. V lost 1 base and J lost 9, with 16 bases in between. Germline V lookup: CDR1 MGHDK, CDR2 SYGVNS. The CDR3 spans 16 residues. This CDR3 is CASSESYLGGRSPLHF. CDR3 nucleotides: TGTGCCAGCAGTGAATCTTATTTAGGAGGTCGTTCACCCCTCCACTTT.

The chain recombines TRBV5-4 with TRBJ1-2, with D possibly matching TRBD1 (5 bases). The CDR3 extends over 13 amino acids. Trimming took 0 bases from V and 8 from J, leaving 11 bases between them. CDR1 SGHNT and CDR2 YYREEE come from the germline V gene (reference sequence). The CDR3 spells CASSLGRGDGYTF. As DNA, the CDR3 is TGTGCCAGCAGCTTGGGTCGGGGGGACGGCTACACCTTC.

The chain has TRBV9 and TRBJ1-4; 7 bases agree with TRBD1. Germline values: CDR1 SGDLS, CDR2 YYNGEE. The V and J ends lost 3 bases and 11 bases, in that order; junction bases with no gene match: 7. This CDR3 has 13 amino acids. The CDR3 region has the DNA TGTGCCAGCAGCGAGACCGGGACAGAGAAACTGTTTTTT. This gives the protein CASSETGTEKLFF.

The sample holds a few counts of this clone. The rearrangement uses TRBV19 and TRBJ1-3; TRBD1 matches at 10 bases. The CDR3 totals 17 residues. Germline CDR1 reads LNHDA; CDR2 reads SQIVND (reference sequence). V shed 4 bases, J shed 4 bases, and the junction held 10 bases outside the gene matches. The CDR3 reads CASSKGLDRGRGNTIYF. CDR3 in DNA: TGTGCCAGTAGTAAGGGCCTCGACAGGGGGCGCGGAAACACCATATATTTT.

With respect to this clone: This CDR3 is also generated by other DNA sequences in the sample. The CDR3 loop is CASSWDSQETQYF. The CDR3 bases are TGTGCCAGCAGCTGGGACAGTCAAGAGACCCAGTACTTC. This chain joins TRBV5-6 and TRBJ2-5; 7 nucleotides match TRBD1. This CDR3 comprises 13 residues. Germline assignment: CDR1 SGHDT and CDR2 YYEEEE. The V gene end was trimmed by 3 bases and the J gene end by 2 bases; junction bases not matched to a gene: 1.

The chain recombines TRBV9 with TRBJ1-6; D is undetermined. Trimming pared 0 bases from V and 8 bases from J, leaving 12 bases between. The CDR3 length is 15 residues. The germline V gene encodes CDR1 SGDLS and CDR2 YYNGEE. In nucleotides, the CDR3 is TGTGCCAGCAGCGTAGGTGGGCTGAGGGATTCACCCCTCCACTTT. Translating gives CASSVGGLRDSPLHF.

This rearrangement joins TRBV6-1 to TRBJ1-2; 8 bases are shared with TRBD1. The CDR3 consists of 15 residues. The V and J ends lost 6 bases and 4 bases, in that order; junction bases with no gene match: 10. The V gene's germline CDR1 is MNHNS and CDR2 SASEGT. The CDR3 sequence is CASSAGDRQLYGYTF. Written as DNA, the CDR3 is TGTGCCAGCAGCGCCGGGGACAGGCAACTCTATGGCTACACCTTC.

V and J are TRBV6-5 and TRBJ2-7, with D possibly TRBD2 on 5 matching bases. The ends were cut back, 0 bases at V and 0 bases at J, with 12 bases in the middle. The CDR3 is 16 residues long. Germline V CDR1 and CDR2: MNHEY, SVGAGI. CDR3: CASSYSRARASYEQYF. DNA for the CDR3: TGTGCCAGCAGTTACTCGAGGGCTAGGGCCTCCTACGAGCAGTACTTC.

The V gene is TRBV4-1, the J gene TRBJ2-4, with a possible D match to TRBD1 (6 bases). This CDR3 has 13 residues. Trimming shortened V by 4 bases and J by 8 bases, and 12 bases separated the two germline ends. Germline V gene sequence: CDR1 MGHRA, CDR2 YSYEKL. CDR3 sequence (DNA): TGCGCCAGCAGCCCCCGGGACATTGACATTCAGTACTTC. It specifies CASSPRDIDIQYF.

This clone was detected only a few times. This rearrangement joins TRBV28 to TRBJ2-3; TRBD2 aligns across 10 bases. Germline V gene sequence: CDR1 MDHEN, CDR2 SYDVKM. This CDR3 is 16 amino acids long. V trimming: 7 bases; J trimming: 2 bases; junction bases outside the gene matches: 9. As DNA, the CDR3 is TGTGCCAGCACCCTCGCGGGACTAGCGAACACAGATACGCAGTATTTT. Protein: CASTLAGLANTDTQYF.

This chain uses TRBV5-4 with TRBJ2-7, with D tentatively TRBD1 (6 bases). V was clipped by 0 bases and J by 0 bases, with 7 bases between them. CDR1 and CDR2 (germline): SGHNT, YYREEE (reference sequence). The CDR3 sequence is 14 residues long. CDR3 loop: CASSLGGHSYEQYF. The CDR3 DNA reads TGTGCCAGCAGCTTGGGGGGACACTCCTACGAGCAGTACTTC.

This clone was observed a single time. The CDR3 region is CASSFGGRAEETQYF. CDR3 coding DNA: TGTGCCAGCAGCTTCGGCGGGAGGGCCGAGGAGACCCAGTACTTC. The chain joins TRBV7-8 to TRBJ2-5, with 9 bases matching TRBD2. With 3 bases clipped from V and 5 bases from J, the junction kept 7 bases outside the gene matches. Looked up from germline, CDR1 is SGHVS and CDR2 is FQNEAQ. CDR3 length equals 15 residues.